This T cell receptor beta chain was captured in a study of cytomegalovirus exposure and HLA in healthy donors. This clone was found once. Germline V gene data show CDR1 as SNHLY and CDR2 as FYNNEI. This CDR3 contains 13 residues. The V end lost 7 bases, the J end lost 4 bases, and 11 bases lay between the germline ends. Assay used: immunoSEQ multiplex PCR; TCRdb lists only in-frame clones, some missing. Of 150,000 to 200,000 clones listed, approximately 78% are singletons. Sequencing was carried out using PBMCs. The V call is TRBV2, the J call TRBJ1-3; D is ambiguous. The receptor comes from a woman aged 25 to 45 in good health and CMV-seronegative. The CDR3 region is CASKEGTGNTIYF. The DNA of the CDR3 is TGTGCCAGCAAGGAGGGTACAGGAAACACCATATATTTT.